This TCR beta chain emerged from a study of blood T cell repertoires in COVID-19. The V gene lost 4 bases and the J gene lost 4 bases, with 17 bases spanning the gap. The CDR3 contains 15 residues. CDR1 is GTSNPN, CDR2 SVGIG, per germline (reference sequence). The count of this clone is one. This table comes from immunoSEQ multiplex PCR, and its TCRdb copy is limited to in-frame clones, with some not included. The table has tens of thousands of clones, roughly 86% seen once. This TCR derives from a man between 50 and 59 years old with active COVID-19. The gene calls are TRBV30 and TRBJ2-1; D is perhaps TRBD1 (7 bases). Sequenced: peripheral blood. The CDR3 DNA is TGTGCCTGGATTCCGCGGGGACAGACTTACAATGAGCAGTTCTTC. Amino acids: CAWIPRGQTYNEQFF.